The 30 T cell receptor beta chains presented below share a single source sample, sequenced in a study of blood T cell repertoires in COVID-19. TCRdb keeps only in-frame clones here, not all; method: immunoSEQ multiplex PCR. Counted here are tens of thousands of clones, 84% occurring once; the ten biggest clones make up around 11%. Sequencing was performed on peripheral blood. The receptors here all came from a human donor in a cohort sampled during active COVID-19.

This chain joins TRBV11-2 and TRBJ2-7, with D possibly being TRBD2 (6 bases). CDR1 SGHAT and CDR2 FQNNGV come from the germline V gene. The length of the CDR3 is 13 residues. Trimming removed 3 bases from V and 6 bases from J, with 12 bases in between. The CDR3: CASSFNPAGEQYF. The CDR3 bases are TGTGCCAGCAGCTTTAATCCAGCGGGCGAGCAGTACTTC. The entire variable domain, with the rest obtained from reference TRBV11-2 and TRBJ2-7, is as follows: EAGVAQSPRYKIIEKRQSVAFWCNPISGHATLYWYQQILGQGPKLLIQFQNNGVVDDSQLPKDRFSAERLKGVDSTLKIQPAKLEDSAVYLCASSFNPAGEQYFGPGTRLTVT.

This sequence joins TRBV6-1 and TRBJ1-2; possibly TRBD1 for D (5 bases). Looked up from germline, CDR1 is MNHNS and CDR2 is SASEGT. This CDR3 is 15 amino acids long. The ends were cut back, 2 bases at V and 6 bases at J, with 16 bases in the middle. The CDR3 loop is CASSEFWSGSDGYTF. As DNA, the CDR3 is TGTGCCAGCAGTGAATTTTGGTCAGGGTCTGATGGCTACACCTTC.

The sample holds one count of this clone. V is TRBV5-6 and J is TRBJ2-2; D is undetermined. Per the germline V gene, CDR1 is SGHDT and CDR2 is YYEEEE. The V and J ends lost 0 bases and 1 base respectively, with 4 bases between them. CDR3 length equals 14 residues. The CDR3 loop is CASSLEQNTGELFF. The CDR3 nucleotides are TGTGCCAGCAGCTTGGAACAGAACACCGGGGAGCTGTTTTTT.

This clone is a singleton in its sample. The chain carries TRBV19 and TRBJ1-2, with 7 bases fitting TRBD1. This CDR3 comprises 15 residues. J was trimmed by 8 bases and V by 7 bases; bases with no gene match: 16. Germline V CDR1 and CDR2: LNHDA, SQIVND (reference sequence). CDR3 DNA: TGTGCCAGTAACTCCCGCGGCAGGGGGAATGAGGGCTACACCTTC. Encoded protein: CASNSRGRGNEGYTF.

The chain uses TRBV27 and TRBJ2-5, with D possibly being TRBD1 (7 bases). The CDR3 has 17 residues. Germline V gene sequence: CDR1 MNHEY, CDR2 SMNVEV (reference sequence). V lost 4 bases and J lost 2, with 20 bases in between. CDR3 protein: CASSSPSKGGQQETQYF. Here the CDR3 DNA reads TGTGCCAGCAGTTCTCCATCCAAGGGGGGACAGCAAGAGACCCAGTACTTC.

The genes are TRBV2 and TRBJ1-1; D is perhaps TRBD1 (5 bases). This CDR3 comprises 17 residues. V was trimmed by 6 bases and J by 4 bases, leaving 24 bases between them. CDR1 and CDR2 (germline): SNHLY, FYNNEI. The CDR3 protein is CASRDLSGFRASTEAFF. The CDR3 coding sequence is TGTGCCAGCAGGGACCTTTCAGGGTTCCGAGCGAGCACTGAAGCTTTCTTT.

The chain joins TRBV11-2 to TRBJ1-6; possibly TRBD1 for D (6 bases). The CDR3 is 15 amino acids. V shed 1 base and J shed 8 bases, with 12 bases lying between them. In germline, CDR1 is SGHAT, CDR2 FQNNGV. The CDR3 region is CASSLVAGDDSPLHF. The CDR3 nucleotides read TGTGCCAGCAGCTTAGTAGCAGGGGACGATTCACCCCTCCACTTT. The variable domain in full, with the rest retrieved from reference TRBV11-2 and TRBJ1-6, is EAGVAQSPRYKIIEKRQSVAFWCNPISGHATLYWYQQILGQGPKLLIQFQNNGVVDDSQLPKDRFSAERLKGVDSTLKIQPAKLEDSAVYLCASSLVAGDDSPLHFGNGTRLTVT.

The chain couples TRBV18 to TRBJ2-3; D gene uncertain. This CDR3 comprises 13 residues. Looked up from germline, CDR1 is KGHSH and CDR2 is LQKENI. V lost 3 bases and J lost 4, with 8 bases in between. Here the CDR3 reads CASSPRIADTQYF. In DNA form, the CDR3 reads TGTGCCAGCTCACCCCGAATAGCAGATACGCAGTATTTT. The full variable domain, completed using reference TRBV18 and TRBJ2-3, is NAGVMQNPRHLVRRRGQEARLRCSPMKGHSHVYWYRQLPEEGLKFMVYLQKENIIDESGMPKERFSAEFPKEGPSILRIQQVVRGDSAAYFCASSPRIADTQYFGPGTRLTVL.

The rearrangement links TRBV6-5 to TRBJ1-4; maybe TRBD1 (6 bases). CDR1 and CDR2 (germline): MNHEY, SVGAGI. V was pared by 8 bases and J by 10 bases, with 17 bases between. The CDR3 contains 13 residues. CDR3 DNA: TGTGCCAGCGGCCAGGGGTCTCAAGGAAAACTGTTTTTT. Protein: CASGQGSQGKLFF.

The chain combines TRBV5-1 with TRBJ1-2; D not resolved. Trimming took off 1 base at V and 6 bases at J, with 16 bases between the two ends. The CDR3 totals 15 residues. Germline CDR1 is SGHRS and CDR2 is YFSETQ. The CDR3 reads CASSLIGRVEDGYTF. CDR3 sequence (DNA): TGCGCCAGCAGCTTGATTGGGAGGGTTGAAGATGGCTACACCTTC.

The chain combines TRBV11-2 with TRBJ2-1; TRBD2 might be the D (5 bases). This CDR3 is 14 amino acids long. The germline V gene encodes CDR1 SGHAT and CDR2 FQNNGV. The V end lost 5 bases, the J end lost 6 bases, and 14 bases lay between the germline ends. In nucleotides, the CDR3 is TGTGCCAGCAGCCCTGAACTCCGGGGCAATGAGCAGTTCTTC. Translating it yields CASSPELRGNEQFF. Full variable domain (missing parts from reference TRBV11-2 and TRBJ2-1): EAGVAQSPRYKIIEKRQSVAFWCNPISGHATLYWYQQILGQGPKLLIQFQNNGVVDDSQLPKDRFSAERLKGVDSTLKIQPAKLEDSAVYLCASSPELRGNEQFFGPGTRLTVL.

This sequence joins TRBV28 and TRBJ2-5, with 12 nucleotides matching TRBD1. Germline V gene lookup returns CDR1 MDHEN and CDR2 SYDVKM. The CDR3 runs to 17 residues. J gave up 2 bases and V 7 bases, and 11 bases lay outside the gene matches. CDR3 protein: CASTRDRGRLGQETQYF. CDR3 DNA: TGTGCCAGCACCAGGGACAGGGGGCGCCTTGGTCAAGAGACCCAGTACTTC.

The DNA of the CDR3 is TGTGCCAGCAGTGAACAGGGCGCCGACGGTGAAAAACTGTTTTTT. This gives the protein CASSEQGADGEKLFF. This sequence joins TRBV2 and TRBJ1-4; possible D gene TRBD1, 5 bases. The length of the CDR3 is 15 residues. V lost 2 bases and J 7 bases, leaving 14 bases between the germline ends. The germline gives CDR1 SNHLY, CDR2 FYNNEI.

In DNA, the CDR3 is TGCGCCAGCAGCGTCAGGGGAAATAATTCACCCCTCCACTTT. It encodes CASSVRGNNSPLHF. The chain links TRBV4-1 to TRBJ1-6, with D tentatively TRBD1 (6 bases). V lost 5 bases to trimming and J lost 5 bases, with 10 bases between them. The CDR3 extends over 14 amino acids. The germline gives CDR1 MGHRA, CDR2 YSYEKL.

The gene calls are TRBV28 and TRBJ1-1, with D possibly TRBD1 on 6 matching bases. This CDR3 has 14 residues. In germline, CDR1 is MDHEN, CDR2 SYDVKM. Trimming left V 6 bases short and J 2 bases short, with 13 bases between. CDR3 coding DNA: TGTGCCAGCAGGCTGGACAGAATAAACACTGAAGCTTTCTTT. Translation: CASRLDRINTEAFF.

This rearrangement joins TRBV7-9 to TRBJ1-1, with D hard to call. The germline V and J ends were trimmed by 1 base and 0 bases, with 3 bases remaining between them. CDR1 is SEHNR, CDR2 FQNEAQ, per germline (reference sequence). The CDR3 runs to 13 residues. The CDR3, as DNA: TGTGCCAGCAGCTTAGACATGAACACTGAAGCTTTCTTT. It codes for CASSLDMNTEAFF.

The table lists this clone with a few counts. Within the sample, other DNA sequences also encode this same CDR3. V usage is TRBV29-1 and J usage is TRBJ2-2; the D gene is possibly TRBD1 (5 bases). V lost 6 bases and J 6 bases, leaving 14 bases between the germline ends. Looked up from germline, CDR1 is SQVTM and CDR2 is ANQGSEA. The CDR3 is made up of 13 amino acids. CDR3: CSVGQGVAGELFF. The CDR3 region has the DNA TGCAGCGTCGGGCAGGGTGTTGCCGGGGAGCTGTTTTTT.

The chain links TRBV6-5 to TRBJ1-2; weak D call: TRBD1 (5 bases). The V and J ends lost 5 bases and 8 bases respectively, with 18 bases between them. The CDR3 consists of 14 residues. Looked up from germline, CDR1 is MNHEY and CDR2 is SVGAGI. The CDR3 loop reads CASSTLPGGGGYTF. CDR3 DNA sequence: TGTGCCAGCAGTACCCTACCGGGGGGTGGAGGCTACACCTTC.

The gene calls are TRBV11-3 and TRBJ2-3; D might be TRBD1 (6 bases). The germline CDR1 and CDR2 sequences are SGHNT and YENEEA. The CDR3 covers 14 residues. V was trimmed by 1 base and J by 6 bases, leaving 11 bases between them. CDR3 in DNA: TGTGCCAGCAGCTTAGGTCTGGGGGCGGATACGCAGTATTTT. It is translated as CASSLGLGADTQYF.

The rearrangement links TRBV19 to TRBJ1-1; D not resolved. This CDR3 region has 15 residues. CDR1 is LNHDA, CDR2 SQIVND, per germline (reference sequence). The V end was cut by 3 bases, the J end by 0 bases, with 11 bases between. CDR3 amino acids: CASSMGSGMNTEAFF. CDR3 nucleotides: TGTGCCAGTAGTATGGGATCCGGGATGAACACTGAAGCTTTCTTT.

V is TRBV7-8 and J is TRBJ1-4; TRBD1 matches 7 bases. The CDR3 is made up of 17 amino acids. Looked up from germline, CDR1 is SGHVS and CDR2 is FQNEAQ. Unmatched junction bases numbered 8, after V lost 2 bases and J lost 2 bases. CDR3 sequence: CASSLHRQGGTNEKLFF. As DNA, the CDR3 is TGTGCCAGCAGCTTACACCGACAGGGTGGGACTAATGAAAAACTGTTTTTT.

This clone was counted a single time. This chain uses TRBV30 with TRBJ1-2; 7 bases map to TRBD1. Germline V gene sequence: CDR1 GTSNPN, CDR2 SVGIG (reference sequence). Unmatched junction bases numbered 9, after V lost 0 bases and J lost 5 bases. This CDR3 comprises 15 residues. CDR3 sequence (DNA): TGTGCCTGGAGTGTATCTGGGACAGCCGTTTATGGCTACACCTTC. This gives the protein CAWSVSGTAVYGYTF.

The chain combines TRBV4-1 with TRBJ1-5, with D unclear. CDR1 is MGHRA, CDR2 YSYEKL, per germline. V dropped 0 bases and J dropped 5 bases, with 5 bases sitting between them. The CDR3 length is 13 residues. This chain's CDR3 is CASSQEAHQPQHF. The CDR3 nucleotides read TGCGCCAGCAGCCAAGAAGCGCATCAGCCCCAGCATTTT.

A single count supports this clone. The rearrangement uses TRBV10-3 and TRBJ1-3; the D is unclear. V was clipped by 5 bases and J by 0 bases, with 11 bases between them. This CDR3 is built from 15 residues. The germline V gene encodes CDR1 ENHRY and CDR2 SYGVKD. CDR3 bases: TGTGCCATCAGTACCGGGTCGCCCTCTGGAAACACCATATATTTT. As protein: CAISTGSPSGNTIYF.

This chain joins TRBV5-4 and TRBJ2-3, with D perhaps TRBD2 (6 bases). V was cut by 1 base and J by 3 bases, with 12 bases left in between. There are 15 residues in the CDR3. Germline CDR1 reads SGHNT; CDR2 reads YYREEE (reference sequence). In nucleotides, the CDR3 is TGTGCCAGCAGCTTGCGGCGGGAAGGGACAGATACGCAGTATTTT. Its protein is CASSLRREGTDTQYF.

V is TRBV3-1 (or the pseudogene TRBV3-2) and J is TRBJ1-3; 8 positions match TRBD1. There are 15 residues in the CDR3. The germline V gene encodes CDR1 LGHDT and CDR2 YNNKEL (reference sequence). Trimming took 6 bases from V and 8 from J; bases not matched to a gene: 12. CDR3 in DNA: TGTGCCAGCAGACTCCAGGGGGCTGGAAGGGACACCATATATTTT. Its protein product is CASRLQGAGRDTIYF.

The chain recombines TRBV28 with TRBJ2-5; a weak D match, TRBD2 (6 bases). The CDR3 is 15 amino acids. V lost 6 bases and J 2 bases, leaving 16 bases between the germline ends. Germline loops: CDR1 MDHEN, CDR2 SYDVKM. The CDR3 is CASSFYSGPQETQYF. CDR3 bases: TGTGCCAGCAGCTTCTACAGCGGGCCGCAAGAGACCCAGTACTTC.

The J gene is TRBJ2-3, the V gene TRBV27; 11 bases are shared with TRBD2. The CDR3 runs 17 residues. CDR1 is MNHEY and CDR2 is SMNVEV in the germline V gene (reference sequence). The V and J ends lost 5 bases and 6 bases, in that order; junction bases with no gene match: 13. The CDR3 DNA reads as TGTGCCAGCAGTAGATTAGCGGGAGGGCCCCCGTCCGATACGCAGTATTTT. It translates to CASSRLAGGPPSDTQYF.

The rearrangement uses TRBV5-5 and TRBJ1-3; 8 bases align to TRBD1. Germline lookup yields CDR1 SGHKS and CDR2 YYEKEE (reference sequence). J was trimmed by 0 bases and V by 0 bases; bases with no gene match: 5. The CDR3 is made up of 17 amino acids. This CDR3 reads CASSLAGGVSSGNTIYF. The CDR3 coding sequence is TGTGCCAGCAGCTTGGCAGGGGGCGTTAGCTCTGGAAACACCATATATTTT.

The chain couples TRBV5-4 to TRBJ2-7; TRBD2 aligns across 11 bases. Germline CDR1 and CDR2: SGHNT and YYREEE (reference sequence). The CDR3 has 16 amino acids. Trimming cost V 3 bases and J 3 bases; bases outside gene matches: 8. In nucleotides, the CDR3 is TGTGCCAGCAGCTCAAAAACTAGCGGGAGTGGCTACGAGCAGTACTTC. Translating it yields CASSSKTSGSGYEQYF.